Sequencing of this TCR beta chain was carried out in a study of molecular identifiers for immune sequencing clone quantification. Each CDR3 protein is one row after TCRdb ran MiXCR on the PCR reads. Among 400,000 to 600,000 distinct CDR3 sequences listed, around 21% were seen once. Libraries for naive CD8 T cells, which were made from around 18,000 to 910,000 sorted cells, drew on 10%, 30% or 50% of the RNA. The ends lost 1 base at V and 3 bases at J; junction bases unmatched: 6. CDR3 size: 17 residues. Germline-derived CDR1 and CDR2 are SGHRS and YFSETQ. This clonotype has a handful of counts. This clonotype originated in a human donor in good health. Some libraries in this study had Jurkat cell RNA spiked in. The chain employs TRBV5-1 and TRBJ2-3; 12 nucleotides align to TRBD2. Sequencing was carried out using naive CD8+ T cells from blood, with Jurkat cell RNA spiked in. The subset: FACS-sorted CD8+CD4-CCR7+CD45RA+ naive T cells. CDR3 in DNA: TGCGCCAGCAGCTTGCGCCAGACTAGCGGGAGTACAGATACGCAGTATTTT. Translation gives CASSLRQTSGSTDTQYF.